The 26 T cell receptor beta chains listed next were all sequenced from one sample in a study of cytomegalovirus exposure and HLA in healthy donors. The PCR made use of 60 Vbeta and 13 Jbeta primers. TCRdb's table, derived via immunoSEQ multiplex PCR, lists solely in-frame clones and lacks some. Among about 110,000 clones listed, about two thirds were seen once. Material: PBMCs. All receptors derive from a boy under 18 in good health and CMV-seronegative.

CDR3 sequence: CASSASGENIQYF. CDR3 nucleotides: TGCGCCAGCAGTGCTAGCGGGGAAAACATTCAGTACTTC. The J gene is TRBJ2-4, the V gene TRBV5-1; 9 bases align to TRBD2. The CDR3 contains 13 residues. V shed 5 bases and J 5 bases; nucleotides not matched to a gene: 2. The germline CDR1 and CDR2 sequences are SGHRS and YFSETQ.

This clone appeared a few times. This chain connects TRBV28 to TRBJ2-7; 11 nucleotides line up with TRBD2. The CDR3 spans 19 residues. Per the germline V gene, CDR1 is MDHEN and CDR2 is SYDVKM. J lost 2 bases, V lost 6 bases, and 18 bases had no gene match. The CDR3 reads CASSHYLKALAGGAYEQYF. The CDR3 DNA sequence: TGTGCCAGCAGCCACTATCTAAAGGCTCTAGCGGGAGGCGCCTACGAGCAGTACTTC.

The gene calls are TRBV5-1 and TRBJ1-1; a weak D match, TRBD1 (6 bases). The length of the CDR3 is 13 residues. V was pared by 2 bases and J by 5 bases, with 10 bases between. Germline V lookup: CDR1 SGHRS, CDR2 YFSETQ. Written as DNA, the CDR3 is TGCGCCAGCAGCTTCGCAGGACAGACTGAAGCTTTCTTT. Protein: CASSFAGQTEAFF.

There are a few counts of this clone. The gene calls are TRBV7-2 and TRBJ2-4, with D possibly being TRBD2 (6 bases). This CDR3 contains 13 residues. V was cut by 5 bases and J by 3 bases, with 8 bases left in between. CDR1 and CDR2 from the germline V gene are SGHTA and FQGNSA. The CDR3 spells CASSLDYKNIQYF. In DNA form, the CDR3 reads TGTGCCAGCAGCCTGGACTACAAAAACATTCAGTACTTC. The whole variable domain, filled in from reference TRBV7-2 and TRBJ2-4, reads GAGVSQSPSNKVTEKGKDVELRCDPISGHTALYWYRQSLGQGLEFLIYFQGNSAPDKSGLPSDRFSAERTGGSVSTLTIQRTQQEDSAVYLCASSLDYKNIQYFGAGTRLSVL.

J is TRBJ2-1 and V is TRBV6-1; 8 nucleotides align to TRBD2. V lost 4 bases and J lost 5; bases outside the gene matches: 7. Germline V gene lookup returns CDR1 MNHNS and CDR2 SASEGT. The CDR3 runs to 15 residues. The CDR3: CASSVGLANNNEQFF. CDR3 coding DNA: TGTGCCAGCAGTGTCGGACTAGCAAATAACAATGAGCAGTTCTTC.

The chain couples TRBV5-4 to TRBJ1-4; no firm D call. Germline loops: CDR1 SGHNT, CDR2 YYREEE (reference sequence). The CDR3 consists of 14 residues. Trimming removed 0 bases at V and 2 bases at J, with 5 bases between. The CDR3 loop is CASSLGHTNEKLFF. The CDR3 DNA is TGTGCCAGCAGCTTGGGACACACTAATGAAAAACTGTTTTTT.

This chain connects TRBV5-4 to TRBJ2-7, with 8 bases aligning to TRBD2. This CDR3 contains 16 residues. V was clipped by 4 bases and J by 2 bases; unmatched bases: 11. The germline V gene has CDR1 SGHNT and CDR2 YYREEE (reference sequence). This CDR3 reads CASSPPYSGDTYEQYF. The DNA of the CDR3 is TGTGCCAGCAGCCCACCCTATAGCGGGGATACCTACGAGCAGTACTTC.

CDR3 loop: CASGGLAGGTDTQYF. In DNA, the CDR3 is TGTGCCAGCGGGGGACTAGCGGGGGGCACAGATACGCAGTATTTT. The chain is built from TRBV2 and TRBJ2-3; 14 bases are shared with TRBD2. The CDR3 consists of 15 residues. V lost 8 bases to trimming and J lost 1 base; unmatched junction nucleotides: 2. Germline V gene sequence: CDR1 SNHLY, CDR2 FYNNEI.

J is TRBJ2-4 and V is TRBV5-1; D might be TRBD1 (6 bases). The length of the CDR3 is 16 residues. Trimming left V 0 bases short and J 5 bases short, with 15 bases between. Germline loops: CDR1 SGHRS, CDR2 YFSETQ. The CDR3: CASSLGGQQGQNIQYF. In DNA, the CDR3 is TGCGCCAGCAGCTTGGGGGGGCAACAGGGACAAAACATTCAGTACTTC.

The chain couples TRBV9 to TRBJ2-7, with D tentatively TRBD1 (7 bases). The CDR3 covers 19 residues. Deletions cut 3 bases from V and 1 base from J, with 26 bases between. Germline V gene data show CDR1 as SGDLS and CDR2 as YYNGEE. The CDR3: CASSATRESGTAGSYEQYF. In DNA form, the CDR3 reads TGTGCCAGCAGCGCTACCCGTGAAAGTGGGACAGCGGGTTCCTACGAGCAGTACTTC.

The V and J genes are TRBV6-5 and TRBJ2-7; TRBD1 matches at 10 bases. V lost 6 bases and J lost 2; bases outside the gene matches: 4. Per germline, CDR1 MNHEY and CDR2 SVGAGI. The CDR3 spans 14 residues. In DNA form, the CDR3 reads TGTGCCAGCAGGCTAGGACAGGGGGCCTACGAGCAGTACTTC. This translates into CASRLGQGAYEQYF.

J is TRBJ1-6 and V is TRBV6-5; D unclear. Between the trimmed V and J ends, which lost 4 bases and 0 bases, there was a span of 10 bases. This CDR3 region has 16 residues. The germline CDR1 and CDR2 sequences are MNHEY and SVGAGI. The CDR3 sequence: CASSFISSSYNSPLHF. The CDR3 DNA follows: TGTGCCAGCAGTTTTATTTCTAGCTCCTATAATTCACCCCTCCACTTT.

CDR3 sequence: CASSPATSGSRDTQYF. DNA of the CDR3: TGTGCCAGCAGCCCGGCGACTAGCGGGAGTCGAGATACGCAGTATTTT. The V gene is TRBV7-9, the J gene TRBJ2-3, with 12 bases aligning to TRBD2. The ends lost 5 bases at V and 5 bases at J; junction bases unmatched: 8. CDR3 size: 16 residues. Per germline, CDR1 SEHNR and CDR2 FQNEAQ (reference sequence).

The chain combines TRBV28 with TRBJ2-7; D might be TRBD1 (6 bases). There are 14 residues in the CDR3. The ends were cut back, 8 bases at V and 2 bases at J, with 16 bases in the middle. CDR1 and CDR2 (germline): MDHEN, SYDVKM. The CDR3 reads CASGEQGVTYEQYF. The DNA of the CDR3 is TGTGCCAGCGGAGAACAGGGTGTTACCTACGAGCAGTACTTC.

This sequence joins TRBV19 and TRBJ2-3, with D maybe TRBD2 (6 bases). CDR1 and CDR2 from the germline V gene are LNHDA and SQIVND (reference sequence). This CDR3 is 17 amino acids long. Deletions cut 0 bases from V and 0 bases from J, with 13 bases between. CDR3 nucleotide sequence: TGTGCCAGTAGTATAGATGGGACCGGGACTAGCACAGATACGCAGTATTTT. This sequence encodes CASSIDGTGTSTDTQYF.

For this clone: The same CDR3 also results from other DNA sequences found in this sample. This chain uses TRBV9 with TRBJ1-2; TRBD1 agrees at 7 bases. This CDR3 has 16 residues. Germline trimming cut 4 bases from V and 2 bases from J; bases unmatched to any gene: 11. The V gene's germline CDR1 is SGDLS and CDR2 YYNGEE. CDR3 bases: TGTGCCAGCAGCTCCGGAAGGGGGCAAAGGAACTATGGCTACACCTTC. The encoded protein is CASSSGRGQRNYGYTF. Filled out from reference TRBV9 and TRBJ1-2, the complete variable domain reads DSGVTQTPKHLITATGQRVTLRCSPRSGDLSVYWYQQSLDQGLQFLIQYYNGEERAKGNILERFSAQQFPDLHSELNLSSLELGDSALYFCASSSGRGQRNYGYTFGSGTRLTVV.

The V and J genes are TRBV5-1 and TRBJ2-1, with 9 positions matching TRBD2. In germline, CDR1 is SGHRS, CDR2 YFSETQ. This CDR3 is 15 amino acids long. The ends lost 1 base at V and 5 bases at J; junction bases unmatched: 4. CDR3 bases: TGCGCCAGCAGCTTGATGACTAGCGGTAACAATGAGCAGTTCTTC. This encodes CASSLMTSGNNEQFF.

The rearrangement links TRBV9 to TRBJ2-5, with D hard to call. The CDR3 covers 13 residues. Germline V CDR1 and CDR2: SGDLS, YYNGEE. Trimming removed 0 bases from V and 4 bases from J, with 7 bases in between. The DNA for the CDR3 is TGTGCCAGCAGCGTAGAGATGAGAGAGACCCAGTACTTC. This translates into CASSVEMRETQYF.

V usage is TRBV6-5 and J usage is TRBJ2-7, with D unclear. Germline V gene sequence: CDR1 MNHEY, CDR2 SVGAGI. The CDR3 contains 11 residues. Trimming stripped 4 bases from V and 3 bases from J, with 4 bases between. For the CDR3, the DNA is TGTGCCAGCAGTTCCCTCTACGAGCAGTACTTC. Its protein is CASSSLYEQYF.

This clone has more than one count but fewer than ten. The V gene is TRBV5-8, the J gene TRBJ2-5; D uncertain. Trimming removed 0 bases from V and 5 bases from J, with 8 bases in between. The CDR3 spans 13 residues. Germline CDR1 is SGHTS and CDR2 is YDEGEE. The DNA of the CDR3 is TGTGCCAGCAGCTTGGGCCTTCAGGAGACCCAGTACTTC. This gives the protein CASSLGLQETQYF.

A note on this clone: Other DNA variants within this sample encode the same CDR3. This rearrangement joins TRBV5-1 to TRBJ2-7, with TRBD1 identical over 9 bases. From germline, CDR1 is SGHRS and CDR2 YFSETQ. V gave up 4 bases and J gave up 2 bases; unmatched junction bases: 4. The CDR3 is 14 residues long. The CDR3 spells CASSLRQGAYEQYF. For the CDR3, the DNA is TGCGCCAGCAGCCTAAGACAGGGGGCCTACGAGCAGTACTTC.

J is TRBJ2-7 and V is TRBV4-3; 7 bases line up with TRBD2. The CDR3 has 16 residues. CDR1 is LGHNA, CDR2 YSLEER, per germline. V shed 2 bases, J shed 2 bases, and the junction held 9 bases outside the gene matches. The CDR3, as DNA: TGCGCCAGCAGCCAAATAGCCAGCGGGGACCCCTACGAGCAGTACTTC. Its translation: CASSQIASGDPYEQYF.

This clone was observed a single time. The V call is TRBV5-6, the J call TRBJ1-1; D might be TRBD1 (6 bases). Germline-derived CDR1 and CDR2 are SGHDT and YYEEEE. This CDR3 is 14 amino acids long. V was cut by 6 bases and J by 3 bases, with 15 bases left in between. As DNA, the CDR3 is TGTGCCAGCAACCCCACGGACAGTTACACTGAAGCTTTCTTT. Translated: CASNPTDSYTEAFF.

The chain recombines TRBV9 with TRBJ2-7, with 9 nucleotides matching TRBD2. Germline CDR1 SGDLS, CDR2 YYNGEE. This CDR3 has 15 residues. J was trimmed by 4 bases and V by 0 bases; bases with no gene match: 5. The CDR3 DNA is TGTGCCAGCAGCGTAGAGGCGGGGGGGGCATACGAGCAGTACTTC. Its protein product is CASSVEAGGAYEQYF.

This clone came up a few times. The V and J genes are TRBV5-1 and TRBJ2-1, with D perhaps TRBD1 (7 bases). This CDR3 comprises 19 residues. CDR1 and CDR2 from the germline V gene are SGHRS and YFSETQ. The germline V and J ends were trimmed by 4 bases and 8 bases, with 31 bases remaining between them. The CDR3 DNA reads as TGCGCCAGCAGCCCCGATGGTCCCGATCAGGGGGGAGTCGGGGATGAGCAGTTCTTC. Protein: CASSPDGPDQGGVGDEQFF. The full variable domain, completed using reference TRBV5-1 and TRBJ2-1, is KAGVTQTPRYLIKTRGQQVTLSCSPISGHRSVSWYQQTPGQGLQFLFEYFSETQRNKGNFPGRFSGRQFSNSRSEMNVSTLELGDSALYLCASSPDGPDQGGVGDEQFFGPGTRLTVL.

The V gene is TRBV25-1, the J gene TRBJ2-1; 7 bases are shared with TRBD2. Germline V gene lookup returns CDR1 MGHDK and CDR2 SYGVNS. The J segment lost 2 bases and the V segment lost 2 bases, leaving 3 bases of the junction unmatched. This CDR3 has 15 residues. The CDR3 sequence is CASSEPGLAYNEQFF. CDR3 nucleotide sequence: TGTGCCAGCAGTGAACCAGGACTAGCCTACAATGAGCAGTTCTTC. Together with reference TRBV25-1 and TRBJ2-1, the CDR3 gives the full variable domain: EADIYQTPRYLVIGTGKKITLECSQTMGHDKMYWYQQDPGMELHLIHYSYGVNSTEKGDLSSESTVSRIRTEHFPLTLESARPSHTSQYLCASSEPGLAYNEQFFGPGTRLTVL.